The next 10 T cell receptor beta chains were all read from a single sample in a study of T cell repertoires in cytomegalovirus infection (dated by TCRdb to the late 2010s). Sequencer: Illumina HiSeq 1500. TCRdb reanalyzed the raw reads on its own, using fastp at Q25 for trimming and MiXCR for clone calling, and kept in-frame beta chains. Each record represents a unique CDR3 protein, reported with the most common genes and DNA among its rows. The sample table shows almost 550,000 distinct CDR3 sequences, and approximately 17% are seen once. The ten most abundant clones make up about 24% of the sample. The sample comprised CD8+ T cells from PBMCs. All receptors derive from a human donor in good health (CMV status not recorded). Some clones in this sample may be carry-over from other donors' samples.

This clonotype was recorded a few times. The rearrangement joins TRBV29-1 to TRBJ2-2; D remains unclear. This CDR3 is 11 amino acids long. The germline gives CDR1 SQVTM, CDR2 ANQGSEA. Trimming took off 4 bases at V and 6 bases at J, with 6 bases between the two ends. The CDR3 is CSVVRSGELFF. The DNA for the CDR3 is TGCAGCGTTGTAAGGTCCGGGGAGCTGTTTTTT.

This clonotype has a count of ten or more. This chain joins TRBV6-5 and TRBJ1-2; TRBD1 matches 8 bases. In germline, CDR1 is MNHEY, CDR2 SVGAGI. V shed 4 bases and J 6 bases; nucleotides not matched to a gene: 7. This CDR3 is 14 amino acids long. The CDR3 protein is CASSFIQGADGYTF. In DNA, the CDR3 is TGTGCCAGCAGTTTTATCCAGGGGGCGGATGGCTACACCTTC.

This sequence joins TRBV29-1 and TRBJ2-2; D unresolved. Trimming removed 6 bases at V and 8 bases at J, with 13 bases between. Germline V CDR1 and CDR2: SQVTM, ANQGSEA. The CDR3 has 12 amino acids. The CDR3 DNA reads TGCAGCGTGCAAAAAGGTGTGGGGGAGCTGTTTTTT. This sequence encodes CSVQKGVGELFF.

This clonotype appeared many times. The chain recombines TRBV7-9 with TRBJ2-1, with unresolved D. From germline, CDR1 is SEHNR and CDR2 FQNEAQ (reference sequence). This CDR3 comprises 16 residues. Trimming took off 5 bases at V and 4 bases at J, with 18 bases between the two ends. CDR3: CASSPRTIIGYNEQFF. The CDR3 nucleotides read TGTGCCAGCAGCCCCAGGACGATCATCGGGTACAATGAGCAGTTCTTC. Supplemented by reference TRBV7-9 and TRBJ2-1, the full variable domain reads DTGVSQNPRHKITKRGQNVTFRCDPISEHNRLYWYRQTLGQGPEFLTYFQNEAQLEKSRLLSDRFSAERPKGSFSTLEIQRTEQGDSAMYLCASSPRTIIGYNEQFFGPGTRLTVL.

This clonotype was found many times. The rearrangement links TRBV4-1 to TRBJ2-2; D unclear. V gave up 0 bases and J gave up 10 bases, with 12 bases separating them. This CDR3 is 14 amino acids long. Per germline, CDR1 MGHRA and CDR2 YSYEKL. CDR3 in amino acids: CASSQDSRKEELFF. The CDR3 nucleotides are TGCGCCAGCAGCCAAGATTCAAGGAAAGAGGAGCTGTTTTTT.

CDR3 residues: CASVTGGQYNEQFF. Written as DNA, the CDR3 is TGTGCCAGTGTCACAGGGGGTCAGTACAATGAGCAGTTCTTC. The chain is built from TRBV19 and TRBJ2-1; 8 bases fit TRBD1. V lost 8 bases and J lost 4; bases outside the gene matches: 7. The CDR3 consists of 14 residues. CDR1 LNHDA and CDR2 SQIVND come from the germline V gene (reference sequence).

This clonotype was recorded at least ten times. The chain couples TRBV12-3 or TRBV12-4 to TRBJ2-2; 9 bases match TRBD1. J was trimmed by 4 bases and V by 5 bases; bases with no gene match: 5. The CDR3 has 15 residues. CDR3 coding DNA: TGTGCCAGCAGTCCCACAGGGGGCGGCACCGGGGAGCTGTTTTTT. This gives the protein CASSPTGGGTGELFF.

This clonotype was counted between two and nine times. This chain joins TRBV7-9 and TRBJ1-1; 9 positions match TRBD1. With 4 bases clipped from V and 11 bases from J, the junction kept 8 bases outside the gene matches. CDR3 length: 13 residues. In germline, CDR1 is SEHNR, CDR2 FQNEAQ (reference sequence). This chain's CDR3 is CASSYGTGLDAFF. CDR3 nucleotides: TGTGCCAGCAGCTACGGGACAGGGCTGGACGCTTTCTTT.

There are a few counts of this clonotype. The chain employs TRBV7-3 and TRBJ2-2, with D perhaps matching TRBD1 (5 bases). The CDR3 totals 14 residues. V was pared by 2 bases and J by 7 bases, with 11 bases between. CDR1 is SGHTA, CDR2 FQGTGA, per germline. The DNA for the CDR3 is TGTGCCAGCAGCTTAGGGCAGGGTATCGGGGAGCTGTTTTTT. Protein product: CASSLGQGIGELFF.

This clonotype was recorded a few times. The CDR3: CASFPTGGTAKNIQYF. CDR3 coding DNA: TGTGCCAGCTTTCCCACCGGGGGTACGGCCAAAAACATTCAGTACTTC. The chain employs TRBV2 and TRBJ2-4; tentatively, D is TRBD2 (6 bases). Per germline, CDR1 SNHLY and CDR2 FYNNEI. The CDR3 extends over 16 amino acids. Trimming stripped 8 bases from V and 1 base from J, with 18 bases between.